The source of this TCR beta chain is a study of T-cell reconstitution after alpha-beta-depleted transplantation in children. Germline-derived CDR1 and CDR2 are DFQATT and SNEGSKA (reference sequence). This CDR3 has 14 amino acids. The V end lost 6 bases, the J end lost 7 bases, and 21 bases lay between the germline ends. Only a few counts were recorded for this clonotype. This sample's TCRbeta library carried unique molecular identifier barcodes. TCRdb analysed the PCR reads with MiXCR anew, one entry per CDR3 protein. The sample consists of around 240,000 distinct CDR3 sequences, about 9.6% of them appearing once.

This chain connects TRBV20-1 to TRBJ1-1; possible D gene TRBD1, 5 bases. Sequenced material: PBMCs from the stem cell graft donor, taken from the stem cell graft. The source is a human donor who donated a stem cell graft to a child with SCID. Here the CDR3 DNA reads TGCAGTGCCCATGAGACGGCGGGGGGAATTGAAGCTTTCTTT. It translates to CSAHETAGGIEAFF.